This TCR beta chain was sequenced in a study of blood T cell repertoires in COVID-19. Study-level information: Both acute and convalescent COVID-19 samples were obtained from the United States, Italy and Spain.

Data came from immunoSEQ multiplex PCR; TCRdb stores just in-frame clones and leaves some out. Counted here are under 300,000 clones, approximately 83% occurring once; the ten biggest clones make up 8% to 10%. CDR1 LNHDA and CDR2 SQIVND come from the germline V gene (reference sequence). The CDR3 covers 16 residues. J gave up 6 bases and V 2 bases, and 7 bases lay outside the gene matches. This chain joins TRBV19 and TRBJ2-3; 11 bases fit TRBD2. The sample consisted of peripheral blood. The TCR was taken from a woman in her 50s who had recovered from COVID-19. In DNA, the CDR3 is TGTGCCAGTAGTATAAGTCCTAGCGGGAGGCTCGATACGCAGTATTTT. This encodes CASSISPSGRLDTQYF.